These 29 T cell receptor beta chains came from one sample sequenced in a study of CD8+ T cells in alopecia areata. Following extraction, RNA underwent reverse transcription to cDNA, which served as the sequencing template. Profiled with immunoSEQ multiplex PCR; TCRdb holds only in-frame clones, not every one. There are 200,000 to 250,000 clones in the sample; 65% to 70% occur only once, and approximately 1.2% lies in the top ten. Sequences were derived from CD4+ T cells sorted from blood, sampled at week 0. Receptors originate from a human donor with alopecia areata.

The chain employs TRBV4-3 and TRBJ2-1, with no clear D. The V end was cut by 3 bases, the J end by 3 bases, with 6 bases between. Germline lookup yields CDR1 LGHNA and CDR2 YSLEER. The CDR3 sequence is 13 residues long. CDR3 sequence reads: CASSHRNYNEQFF. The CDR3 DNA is TGCGCCAGCAGCCATCGAAACTACAATGAGCAGTTCTTC.

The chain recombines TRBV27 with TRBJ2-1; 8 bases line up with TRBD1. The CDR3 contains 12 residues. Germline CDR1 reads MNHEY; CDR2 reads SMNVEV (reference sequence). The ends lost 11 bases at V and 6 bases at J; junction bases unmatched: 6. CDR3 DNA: TGTGCCGCAGCCGGACAGGGCAATGAGCAGTTCTTC. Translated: CAAAGQGNEQFF.

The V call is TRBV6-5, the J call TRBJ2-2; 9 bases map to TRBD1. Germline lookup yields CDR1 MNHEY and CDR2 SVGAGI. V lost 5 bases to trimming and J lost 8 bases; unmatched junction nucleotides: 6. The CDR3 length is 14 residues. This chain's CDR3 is CASSGTGIAGELFF. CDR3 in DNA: TGTGCCAGCAGTGGGACAGGGATAGCGGGGGAGCTGTTTTTT.

The CDR3 region is CATSREVGQETQYF. The CDR3 nucleotides are TGTGCCACCAGCAGAGAGGTGGGGCAAGAGACCCAGTACTTC. V and J are TRBV15 and TRBJ2-5; no definite D call. Germline V lookup: CDR1 LNHNV, CDR2 YYDKDF (reference sequence). The CDR3 is made up of 14 amino acids. The ends were cut back, 0 bases at V and 2 bases at J, with 7 bases in the middle.

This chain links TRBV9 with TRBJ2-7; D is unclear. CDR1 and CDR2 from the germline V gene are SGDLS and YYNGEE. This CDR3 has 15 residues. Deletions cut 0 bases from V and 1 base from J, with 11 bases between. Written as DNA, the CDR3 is TGTGCCAGCAGCGTAGACGGTTCGCTATCCTACGAGCAGTACTTC. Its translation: CASSVDGSLSYEQYF.

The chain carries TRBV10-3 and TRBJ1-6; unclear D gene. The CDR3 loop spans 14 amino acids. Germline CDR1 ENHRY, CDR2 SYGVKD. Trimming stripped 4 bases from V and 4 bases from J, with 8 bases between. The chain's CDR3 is CAISAEDYNSPLHF. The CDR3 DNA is TGTGCCATCAGTGCTGAGGATTATAATTCACCCCTCCACTTT.

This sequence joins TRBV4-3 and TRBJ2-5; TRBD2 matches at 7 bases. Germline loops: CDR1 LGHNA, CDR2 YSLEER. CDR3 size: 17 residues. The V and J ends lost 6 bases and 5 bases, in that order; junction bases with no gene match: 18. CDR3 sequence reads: CASSLQVAASGVETQYF. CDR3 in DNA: TGCGCCAGCAGTCTCCAAGTAGCAGCCAGCGGGGTGGAGACCCAGTACTTC.

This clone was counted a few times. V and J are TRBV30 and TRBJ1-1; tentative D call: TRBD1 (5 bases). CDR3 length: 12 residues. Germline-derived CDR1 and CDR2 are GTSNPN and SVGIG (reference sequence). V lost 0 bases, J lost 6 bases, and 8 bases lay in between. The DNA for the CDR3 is TGTGCCTGGAGTGTCTCGGGGCCTGAAGCTTTCTTT. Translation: CAWSVSGPEAFF.

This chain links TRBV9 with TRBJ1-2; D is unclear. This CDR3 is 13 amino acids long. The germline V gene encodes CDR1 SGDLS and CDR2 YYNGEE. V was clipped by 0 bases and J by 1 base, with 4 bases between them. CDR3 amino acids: CASSVAVNYGYTF. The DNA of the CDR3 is TGTGCCAGCAGCGTAGCAGTTAACTATGGCTACACCTTC.

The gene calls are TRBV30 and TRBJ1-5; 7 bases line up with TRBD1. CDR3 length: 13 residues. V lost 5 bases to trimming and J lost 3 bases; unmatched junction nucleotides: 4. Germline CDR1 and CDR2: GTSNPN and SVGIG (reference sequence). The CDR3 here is CAWAGQDNQPQHF. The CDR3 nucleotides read TGTGCCTGGGCCGGACAGGACAATCAGCCCCAGCATTTT.

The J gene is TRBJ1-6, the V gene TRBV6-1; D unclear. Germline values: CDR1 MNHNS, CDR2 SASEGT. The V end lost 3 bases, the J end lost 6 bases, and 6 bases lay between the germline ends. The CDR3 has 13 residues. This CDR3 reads CASSEAPNSPLHF. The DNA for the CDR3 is TGTGCCAGCAGTGAGGCGCCTAATTCACCCCTCCACTTT.

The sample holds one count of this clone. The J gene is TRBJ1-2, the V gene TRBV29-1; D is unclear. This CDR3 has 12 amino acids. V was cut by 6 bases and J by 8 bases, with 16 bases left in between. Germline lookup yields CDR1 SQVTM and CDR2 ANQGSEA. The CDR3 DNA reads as TGCAGCGTCCTTCTCGGGTATGAGGGCTACACCTTC. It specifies CSVLLGYEGYTF.

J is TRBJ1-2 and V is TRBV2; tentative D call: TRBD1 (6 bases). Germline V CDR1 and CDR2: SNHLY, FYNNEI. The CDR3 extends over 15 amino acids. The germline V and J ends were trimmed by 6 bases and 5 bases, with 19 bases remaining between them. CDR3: CASRPLTGWGYGYTF. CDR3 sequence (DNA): TGTGCCAGCAGACCCTTGACAGGATGGGGTTATGGCTACACCTTC.

CDR3 protein: CASSFSGRGEQFF. The CDR3 nucleotides are TGTGCCAGCAGCTTTTCAGGGAGAGGTGAGCAGTTCTTC. This sequence joins TRBV7-9 and TRBJ2-1, with D tentatively TRBD1 or TRBD2 (5 bases each). V was clipped by 3 bases and J by 9 bases, with 12 bases between them. This CDR3 is 13 amino acids long. Germline V gives CDR1 SEHNR, CDR2 FQNEAQ (reference sequence).

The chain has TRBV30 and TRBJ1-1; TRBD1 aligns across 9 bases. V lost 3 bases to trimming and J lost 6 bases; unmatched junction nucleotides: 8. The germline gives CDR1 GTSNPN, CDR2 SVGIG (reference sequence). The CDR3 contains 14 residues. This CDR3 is CAWRPGQGFAEAFF. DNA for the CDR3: TGTGCCTGGAGACCGGGACAGGGATTCGCTGAAGCTTTCTTT.

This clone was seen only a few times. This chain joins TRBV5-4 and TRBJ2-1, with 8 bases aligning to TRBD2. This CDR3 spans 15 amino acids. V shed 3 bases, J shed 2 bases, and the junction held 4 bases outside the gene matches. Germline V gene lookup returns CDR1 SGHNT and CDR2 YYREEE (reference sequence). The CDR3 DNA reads TGTGCCAGCAGCTCCCGCGGGGGGACCTACAATGAGCAGTTCTTC. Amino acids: CASSSRGGTYNEQFF.

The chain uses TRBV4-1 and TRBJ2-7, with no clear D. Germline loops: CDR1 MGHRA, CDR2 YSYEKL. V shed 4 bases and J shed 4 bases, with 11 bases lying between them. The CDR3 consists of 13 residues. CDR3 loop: CASSRPGEYEQYF. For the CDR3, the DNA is TGCGCCAGCAGCCGACCGGGTGAGTACGAGCAGTACTTC.

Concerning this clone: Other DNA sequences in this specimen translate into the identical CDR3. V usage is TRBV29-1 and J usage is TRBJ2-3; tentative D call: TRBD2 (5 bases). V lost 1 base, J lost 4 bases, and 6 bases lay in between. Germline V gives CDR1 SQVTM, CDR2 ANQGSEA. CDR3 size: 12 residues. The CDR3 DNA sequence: TGCAGCGTTGAAGTGGGAGCAGATACGCAGTATTTT. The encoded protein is CSVEVGADTQYF.

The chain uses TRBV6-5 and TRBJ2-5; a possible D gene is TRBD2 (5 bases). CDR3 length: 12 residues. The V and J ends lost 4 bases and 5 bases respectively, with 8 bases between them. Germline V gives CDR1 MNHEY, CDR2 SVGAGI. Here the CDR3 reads CASSSLAETQYF. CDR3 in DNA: TGTGCCAGCAGTTCCTTAGCGGAGACCCAGTACTTC.

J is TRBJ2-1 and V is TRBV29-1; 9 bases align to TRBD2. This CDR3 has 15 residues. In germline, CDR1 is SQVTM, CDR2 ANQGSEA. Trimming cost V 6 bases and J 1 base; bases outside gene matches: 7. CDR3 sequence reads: CSVDKTSGSYNEQFF. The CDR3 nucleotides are TGCAGCGTCGACAAAACTAGCGGGTCCTACAATGAGCAGTTCTTC.

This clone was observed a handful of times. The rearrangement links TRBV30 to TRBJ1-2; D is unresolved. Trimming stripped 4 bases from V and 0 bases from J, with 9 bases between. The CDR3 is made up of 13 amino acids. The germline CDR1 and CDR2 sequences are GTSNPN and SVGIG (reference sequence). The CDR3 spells CAWMNTANYGYTF. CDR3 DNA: TGTGCCTGGATGAACACTGCTAACTATGGCTACACCTTC.

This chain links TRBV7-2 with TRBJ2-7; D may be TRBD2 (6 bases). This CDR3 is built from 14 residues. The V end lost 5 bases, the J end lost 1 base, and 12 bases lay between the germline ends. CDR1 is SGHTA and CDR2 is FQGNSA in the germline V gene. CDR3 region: CASSLGGESYEQYF. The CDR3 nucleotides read TGTGCCAGCAGCCTAGGAGGGGAGTCCTACGAGCAGTACTTC.

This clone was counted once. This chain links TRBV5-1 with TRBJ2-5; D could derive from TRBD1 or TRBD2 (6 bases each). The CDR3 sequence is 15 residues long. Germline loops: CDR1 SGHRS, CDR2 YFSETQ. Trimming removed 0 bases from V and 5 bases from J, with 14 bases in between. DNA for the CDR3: TGCGCCAGCAGCTTGGGTGGGACACGGGGGGAGACCCAGTACTTC. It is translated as CASSLGGTRGETQYF.

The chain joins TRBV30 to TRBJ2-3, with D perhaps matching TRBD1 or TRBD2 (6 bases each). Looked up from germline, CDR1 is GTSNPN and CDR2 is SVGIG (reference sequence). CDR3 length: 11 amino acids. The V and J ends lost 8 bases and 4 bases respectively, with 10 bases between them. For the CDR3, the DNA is TGTGCCGGGGGGCGCGCAGATACGCAGTATTTT. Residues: CAGGRADTQYF.

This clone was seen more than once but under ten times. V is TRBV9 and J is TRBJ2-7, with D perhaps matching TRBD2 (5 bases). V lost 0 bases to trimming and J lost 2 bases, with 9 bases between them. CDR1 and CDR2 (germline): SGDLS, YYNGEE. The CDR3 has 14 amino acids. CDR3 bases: TGTGCCAGCAGCGTAGCGTCGGGGACCTACGAGCAGTACTTC. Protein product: CASSVASGTYEQYF.

The CDR3 here is CASKQGSGNYGYTF. The CDR3 DNA is TGTGCCAGCAAACAGGGCTCGGGGAACTATGGCTACACCTTC. This chain uses TRBV7-9 with TRBJ1-2; D may be TRBD1 (6 bases). This CDR3 contains 14 residues. Trimming stripped 7 bases from V and 2 bases from J, with 14 bases between. In germline, CDR1 is SEHNR, CDR2 FQNEAQ (reference sequence). Variable domain in full (rest from reference TRBV7-9 and TRBJ1-2): DTGVSQNPRHKITKRGQNVTFRCDPISEHNRLYWYRQTLGQGPEFLTYFQNEAQLEKSRLLSDRFSAERPKGSFSTLEIQRTEQGDSAMYLCASKQGSGNYGYTFGSGTRLTVV.

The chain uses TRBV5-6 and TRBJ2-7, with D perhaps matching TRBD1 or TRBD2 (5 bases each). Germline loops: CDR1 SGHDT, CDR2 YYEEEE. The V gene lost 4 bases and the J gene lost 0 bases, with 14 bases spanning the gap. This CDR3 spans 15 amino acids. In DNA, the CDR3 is TGTGCCAGCAGCGCATACCGGGGCTCCTCCTACGAGCAGTACTTC. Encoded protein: CASSAYRGSSYEQYF.

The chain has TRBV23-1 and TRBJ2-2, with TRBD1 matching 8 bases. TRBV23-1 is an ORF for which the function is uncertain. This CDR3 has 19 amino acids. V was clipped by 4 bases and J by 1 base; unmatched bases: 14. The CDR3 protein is CASSPLRDLDRVNTGELFF. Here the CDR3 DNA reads TGCGCCAGCAGTCCACTTCGGGACCTGGACAGGGTGAACACCGGGGAGCTGTTTTTT.

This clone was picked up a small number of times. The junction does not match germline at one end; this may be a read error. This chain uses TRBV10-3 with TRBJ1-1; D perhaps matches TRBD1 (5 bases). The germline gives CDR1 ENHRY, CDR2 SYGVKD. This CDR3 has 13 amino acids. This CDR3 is CATSRGTTGEAFF. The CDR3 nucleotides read TGTGCCACCAGTAGGGGTACGACCGGTGAAGCTTTCTTT.